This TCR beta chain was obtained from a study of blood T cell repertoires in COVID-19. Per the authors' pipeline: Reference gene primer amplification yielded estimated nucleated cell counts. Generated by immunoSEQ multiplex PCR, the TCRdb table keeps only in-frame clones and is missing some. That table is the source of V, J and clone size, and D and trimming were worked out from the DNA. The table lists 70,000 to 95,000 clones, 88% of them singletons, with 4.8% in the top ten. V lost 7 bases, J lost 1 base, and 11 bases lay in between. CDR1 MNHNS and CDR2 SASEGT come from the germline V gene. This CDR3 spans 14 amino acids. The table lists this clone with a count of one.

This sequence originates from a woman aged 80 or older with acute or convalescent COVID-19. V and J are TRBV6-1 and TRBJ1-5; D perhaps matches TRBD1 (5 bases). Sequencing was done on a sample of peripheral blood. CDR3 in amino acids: CASTGPGSNQPQHF. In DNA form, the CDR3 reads TGTGCCAGCACCGGTCCAGGGAGCAATCAGCCCCAGCATTTT.